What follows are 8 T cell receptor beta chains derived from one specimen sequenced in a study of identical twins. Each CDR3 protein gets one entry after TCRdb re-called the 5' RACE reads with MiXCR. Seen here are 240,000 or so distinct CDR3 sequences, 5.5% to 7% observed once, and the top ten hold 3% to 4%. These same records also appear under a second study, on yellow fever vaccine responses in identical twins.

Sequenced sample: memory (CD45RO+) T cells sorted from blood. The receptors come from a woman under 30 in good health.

CDR3 DNA: TGTGCCAGCAGCTTAGCGGGTAGCGGGAGGGGCAATGAGCAGTTCTTC. It is translated as CASSLAGSGRGNEQFF. The V and J genes are TRBV11-3 and TRBJ2-1; the match to TRBD2 covers 11 bases. The CDR3 is made up of 16 amino acids. In germline, CDR1 is SGHNT, CDR2 YENEEA. Germline trimming cut 1 base from V and 6 bases from J; bases unmatched to any gene: 5.

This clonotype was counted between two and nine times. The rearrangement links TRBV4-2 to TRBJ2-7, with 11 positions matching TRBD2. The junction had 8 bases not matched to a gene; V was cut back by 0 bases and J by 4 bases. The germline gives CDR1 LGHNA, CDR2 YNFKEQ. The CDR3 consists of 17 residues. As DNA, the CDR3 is TGTGCCAGCAGCCAAGACCGGGGGACTAGCGGAACTTACGAGCAGTACTTC. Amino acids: CASSQDRGTSGTYEQYF.

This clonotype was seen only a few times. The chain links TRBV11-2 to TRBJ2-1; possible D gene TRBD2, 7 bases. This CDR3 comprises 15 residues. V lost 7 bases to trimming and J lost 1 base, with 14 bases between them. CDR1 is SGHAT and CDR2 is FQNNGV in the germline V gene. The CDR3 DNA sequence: TGTGCCAGCATCATAGGGGGGGGGTCCTACAATGAGCAGTTCTTC. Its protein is CASIIGGGSYNEQFF.

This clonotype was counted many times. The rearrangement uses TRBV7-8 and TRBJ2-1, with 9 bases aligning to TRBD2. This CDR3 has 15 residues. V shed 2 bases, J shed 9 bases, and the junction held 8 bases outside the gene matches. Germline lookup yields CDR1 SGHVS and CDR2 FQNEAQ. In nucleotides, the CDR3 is TGTGCCAGCAGCTTATGGGCTAGCGGGGAGCTTGAGCAGTTCTTC. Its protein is CASSLWASGELEQFF.

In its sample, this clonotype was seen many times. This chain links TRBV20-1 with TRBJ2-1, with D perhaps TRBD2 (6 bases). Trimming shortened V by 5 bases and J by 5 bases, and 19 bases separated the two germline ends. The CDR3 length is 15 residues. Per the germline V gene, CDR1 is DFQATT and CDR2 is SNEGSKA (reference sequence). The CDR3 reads CSAFSAGTGNNEQFF. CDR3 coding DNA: TGCAGTGCTTTTTCGGCCGGGACTGGTAACAATGAGCAGTTCTTC.

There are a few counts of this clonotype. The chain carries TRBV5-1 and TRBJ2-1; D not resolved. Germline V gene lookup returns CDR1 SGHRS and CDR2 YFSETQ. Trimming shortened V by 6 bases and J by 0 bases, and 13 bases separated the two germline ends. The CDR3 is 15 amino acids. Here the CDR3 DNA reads TGCGCCAGCAAAGAGACGGAGATCTCCTACAATGAGCAGTTCTTC. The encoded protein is CASKETEISYNEQFF.

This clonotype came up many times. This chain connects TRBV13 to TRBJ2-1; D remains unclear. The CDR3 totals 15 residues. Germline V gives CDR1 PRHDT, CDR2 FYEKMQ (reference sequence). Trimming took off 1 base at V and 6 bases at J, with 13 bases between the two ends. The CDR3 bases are TGTGCCAGCAGCTTAGACAACTGGGTGTTCAATGAGCAGTTCTTC. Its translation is CASSLDNWVFNEQFF.

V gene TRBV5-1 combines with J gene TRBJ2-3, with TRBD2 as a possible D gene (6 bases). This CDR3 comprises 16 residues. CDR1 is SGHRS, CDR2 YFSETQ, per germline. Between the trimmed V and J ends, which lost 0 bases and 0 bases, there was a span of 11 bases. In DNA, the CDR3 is TGCGCCAGCAGCTTGGGAGTTAGCGGTAGCACAGATACGCAGTATTTT. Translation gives CASSLGVSGSTDTQYF.